The sequence of this T cell receptor beta chain was determined in a study of blood T cell repertoires in COVID-19 (dated by TCRdb to the early 2020s). With respect to the entire study: Samples covering the acute and convalescent phases of COVID-19 were provided by collaborators in the United States, Italy and Spain. The material from the prospective study consisted of cDNA or gDNA derived from T cells, B-cell-depleted T cells, or PBMCs. The dataset comprised deeply sampled blood TCRbeta repertoires from subjects exposed to, actively infected with, or recovered from COVID-19. The repertoires were released in a freely available public database meant as a resource for research on the immune response to SARS-CoV-2. Samples were obtained from the ongoing ImmuneRACE study (first 160 participants) and from 1,254 subjects provided by 6 global collaborators. Sample metadata almost always included a de-identified subject ID, COVID-19 status, age in years and sex. Where available, HLA class I and class II types were obtained from metadata supplied by the sample provider rather than from assay-based typing. What the authors observed across the whole study: Clinical and demographic metadata were provided uncurated, with the amount varying by source and participant.

On this clone itself: Its antigen is still unknown. No base quality information exists; no much larger clone differs at one position.

Reading from cysteine to phenylalanine, the CDR3 counts 15 amino acids. Kept here is only the CDR3 DNA, which spans 45 bases and is read in frame from base 1. V is pared back by 6 bases and J by 1 base, with 14 bases lying between the germline termini. CDR1 MNHEY and CDR2 SVGAGI were looked up in the germline V gene. One collaborating source in Seattle enrolled patients while the patients were actively infected and followed the patients over time throughout the course of disease. Collaborating institutions collected whole blood in K2EDTA tubes following their own protocols. For TCRbeta analysis, collaborator samples were shipped as frozen whole blood, as isolated PBMCs, or as DNA extracted from either sample type. TCRbeta CDR3 regions were amplified from genomic DNA by means of the immunoSEQ Assay, a bias-controlled multiplex PCR. Per the source publication's procedure: The number of nucleated cells in each sample was estimated by amplification of reference gene primers within the assay. To quantify the absolute abundance of each unique TCRbeta CDR3 rearrangement, sequence reads were collapsed and filtered. For each sample, productive Simpson clonality was calculated by taking the square root of Simpson's diversity index across productive rearrangements. TCRdb's version of the immuneACCESS table is confined to in-frame rearrangements and falls short of the full clone set. An unresolved V gene accounts for under half of the shortfall where checked; the remainder is of unknown origin. The DNA was the basis for D and trimming; V, J and clone size are from that table. The sample data list roughly 180,000 clones, and 94% of these were observed just once. In total, the top ten clones hold about 0.76% of the sample.

The specimen sequenced was peripheral blood. This chain joins TRBV6-5 to TRBJ2-3, and the D gene may be TRBD1, 5 bases matching. The clonotype comes from a young man with COVID-19, enrolled during active disease. The CDR3 here reads CASRDNSLGTDTQYF. The DNA sequence is given as TGTGCCAGCAGGGACAACTCCTTAGGCACAGATACGCAGTATTTT.